This T cell receptor beta chain was obtained from a study of blood T cell repertoires in COVID-19 (TCRdb year 2020). As for the study more broadly: Collaborator samples came from the United States, Italy and Spain and covered acute and convalescent phases of COVID-19. The prospective study material was composed of cDNA or gDNA derived from T cells, B-cell-depleted T cells, or PBMCs. Deeply sampled blood TCRbeta repertoires from subjects exposed to, actively infected with, or recovered from COVID-19 were included in the dataset. A freely available public database, intended as a resource for researchers studying the immune response to SARS-CoV-2, is where the repertoires were released. The samples were drawn from the first 160 participants of the ongoing ImmuneRACE study and from 1,254 subjects provided by 6 global collaborators. Nearly every sample came with metadata listing a de-identified subject ID, COVID-19 status, age in years and sex. Where HLA class I and class II types were available, the types were taken from metadata supplied by the sample provider, not from assay-based typing. Broader findings and caveats from the paper: How much clinical and demographic metadata was included differed by source and by participant, and the metadata was provided uncurated.

The immunoSEQ Assay, a bias-controlled multiplex PCR, was used to amplify TCRbeta CDR3 regions from genomic DNA. For the original study's pipeline: Nucleated cell counts per sample were estimated from amplification of reference gene primers within the assay. To quantify the absolute abundance of each unique TCRbeta CDR3 rearrangement, sequence reads were collapsed and filtered. For each sample, productive Simpson clonality was calculated as the square root of Simpson's diversity index over productive rearrangements. Not all clones reach the TCRdb copy of this immuneACCESS table, which keeps in-frame sequences only. Checked studies attribute under half of the gap to unresolved V genes and leave the rest unexplained. Clone size and the V and J calls come from that table; the DNA yielded D and trimming. The sample profile shows more than 95,000 clones; roughly four fifths of them were found once. About 4% of the sample is held by the ten biggest clonotypes.

The germline V gene specifies MNHEY as CDR1 and SVGAGI as CDR2. The cysteine opens and the phenylalanine closes a CDR3 of 15 amino acids. Here the CDR3 DNA is all that survives: 45 bases in frame from base 1. A distance of 12 bases separates the germline ends of V and J, which lose 6 bases and 0 bases respectively. Whole blood was collected in K2EDTA tubes by collaborating institutions according to the institutions' own protocols. For TCRbeta analysis, collaborator samples were shipped as frozen whole blood, as isolated PBMCs, or as DNA extracted from either sample type. Regarding this clone: The clone's antigen remains unknown. No much larger clonotype is one base removed from it; base qualities were not supplied.

Recombination connected TRBV6-5 to TRBJ1-3, with a weak D call of TRBD1 (6 bases match). The sequenced material came from peripheral blood. This receptor was obtained from a woman aged 45-65 years with acute or convalescent COVID-19. At the DNA level, the sequence is TGTGCCAGCAGCCGACAGGATCTCTCTGGAAACACCATATATTTT. Translated, this is CASSRQDLSGNTIYF.